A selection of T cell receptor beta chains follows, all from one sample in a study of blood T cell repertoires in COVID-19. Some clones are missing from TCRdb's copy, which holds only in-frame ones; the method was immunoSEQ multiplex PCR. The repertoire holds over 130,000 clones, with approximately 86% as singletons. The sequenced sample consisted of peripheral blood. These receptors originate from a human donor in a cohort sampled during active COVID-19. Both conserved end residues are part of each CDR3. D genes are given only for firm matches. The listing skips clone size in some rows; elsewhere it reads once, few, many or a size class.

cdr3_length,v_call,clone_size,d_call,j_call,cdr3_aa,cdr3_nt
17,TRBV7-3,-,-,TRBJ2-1,CASTVGRASQNYNEQFF,TGTGCCAGCACCGTAGGCAGGGCGAGCCAAAACTACAATGAGCAGTTCTTC
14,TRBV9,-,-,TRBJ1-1,CASSVVAGRTEAFF,TGTGCCAGCAGCGTAGTAGCCGGGAGGACTGAAGCTTTCTTT
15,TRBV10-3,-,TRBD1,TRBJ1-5,CAISESEDRAQPQHF,TGTGCCATCAGTGAGTCGGAAGACAGGGCTCAGCCCCAGCATTTT
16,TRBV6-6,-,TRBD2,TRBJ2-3,CASSSISGGATDTQYF,TGTGCCAGCAGTTCAATTAGCGGGGGGGCCACAGATACGCAGTATTTT
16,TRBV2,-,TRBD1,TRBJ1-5,CASSESRQGVGQPQHF,TGTGCCAGCAGTGAGTCCCGACAGGGGGTAGGTCAGCCCCAGCATTTT
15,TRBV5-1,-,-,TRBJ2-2,CASSLGDSYTGELFF,TGCGCCAGCAGCCTTGGGGACTCATACACCGGGGAGCTGTTTTTT
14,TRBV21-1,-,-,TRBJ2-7,CASRRTDGDYEQYF,TGTGCCAGTAGACGGACAGACGGAGACTACGAGCAGTACTTC
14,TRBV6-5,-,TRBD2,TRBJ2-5,CASSYREGQETQYF,TGTGCCAGCAGTTACAGGGAGGGCCAAGAGACCCAGTACTTC
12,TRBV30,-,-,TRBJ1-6,CAIQGPNSPLHF,TGTGCCATTCAGGGGCCTAATTCACCCCTCCACTTT
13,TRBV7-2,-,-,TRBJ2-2,CASSLAGGPELFF,TGTGCCAGCAGCTTAGCGGGGGGTCCGGAGCTGTTTTTT
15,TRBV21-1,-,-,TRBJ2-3,CASSQKARGTDTQYF,TGTGCCAGCAGCCAAAAGGCCCGCGGGACAGATACGCAGTATTTT
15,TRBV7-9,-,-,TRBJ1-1,CASSLVGHANTEAFF,TGTGCCAGCAGCTTAGTGGGACACGCGAACACTGAAGCTTTCTTT
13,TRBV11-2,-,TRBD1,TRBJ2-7,CASSWDRDYEQYF,TGTGCCAGCAGCTGGGACAGGGACTACGAGCAGTACTTC
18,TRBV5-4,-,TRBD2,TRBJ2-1,CASSPAAPTSGKNNEQFF,TGTGCCAGCAGCCCCGCCGCCCCGACTAGCGGGAAGAACAATGAGCAGTTCTTC
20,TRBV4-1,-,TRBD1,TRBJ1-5,CASSQASGTGGGGGNQPQHF,TGCGCCAGCAGCCAAGCTTCAGGGACAGGGGGCGGGGGCGGCAATCAGCCCCAGCATTTT
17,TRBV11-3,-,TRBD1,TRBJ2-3,CASSLDHGQGVTDTQYF,TGTGCCAGCAGCTTAGATCACGGACAGGGGGTCACAGATACGCAGTATTTT
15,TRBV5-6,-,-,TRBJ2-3,CASSFAGTSTDTQYF,TGTGCCAGCAGCTTCGCCGGGACTAGCACAGATACGCAGTATTTT
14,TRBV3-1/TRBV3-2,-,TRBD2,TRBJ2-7,CASSVRSGGWEQYF,TGTGCCAGCAGCGTGCGTTCCGGGGGGTGGGAGCAGTACTTC
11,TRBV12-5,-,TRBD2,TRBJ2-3,CASARGGTQYF,TGTGCTAGTGCCCGGGGGGGTACGCAGTATTTT
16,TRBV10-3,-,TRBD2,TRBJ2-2,CAISGLAGGNTGELFF,TGTGCCATCAGTGGTTTAGCGGGAGGAAACACCGGGGAGCTGTTTTTT
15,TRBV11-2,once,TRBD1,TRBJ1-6,CASSRWDRDVSPLHF,TGTGCCAGCAGCCGATGGGACAGGGATGTCTCACCCCTCCACTTT
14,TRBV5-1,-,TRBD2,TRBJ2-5,CASSPGLAQETQYF,TGCGCCAGCAGCCCCGGACTAGCACAAGAGACCCAGTACTTC
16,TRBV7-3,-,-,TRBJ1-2,CASSSPTGRGDYGYTF,TGTGCCAGCAGCTCCCCAACTGGCAGGGGCGACTATGGCTACACCTTC
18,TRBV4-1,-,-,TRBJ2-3,CASSQLGPGTYSTDTQYF,TGCGCCAGCAGCCAGTTGGGTCCGGGAACATACAGCACAGATACGCAGTATTTT
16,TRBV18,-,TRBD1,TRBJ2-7,CASSPPVTGDSYEQYF,TGTGCCAGCTCACCGCCCGTGACAGGGGACTCCTACGAGCAGTACTTC
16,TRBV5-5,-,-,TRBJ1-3,CASSTDTGISGNTIYF,TGTGCCAGCAGCACGGACACAGGGATCTCTGGAAACACCATATATTTT
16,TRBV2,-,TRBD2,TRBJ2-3,CASSDGLAGETDTQYF,TGTGCCAGCAGTGATGGCCTAGCGGGAGAGACAGATACGCAGTATTTT
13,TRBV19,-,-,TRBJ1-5,CATAGVGNQPQHF,TGTGCCACCGCAGGGGTGGGCAATCAGCCCCAGCATTTT
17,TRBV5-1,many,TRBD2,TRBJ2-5,CASSQGLAGGRTETQYF,TGCGCCAGCAGCCAAGGACTAGCGGGGGGGCGGACGGAGACCCAGTACTTC
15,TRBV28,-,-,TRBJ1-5,CASSSPRLGNQPQHF,TGTGCCAGCAGCTCCCCCCGGTTAGGCAATCAGCCCCAGCATTTT
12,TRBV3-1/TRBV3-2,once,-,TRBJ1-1,CASSQSTREAFF,TGTGCCAGCAGCCAATCGACCAGGGAAGCTTTCTTT
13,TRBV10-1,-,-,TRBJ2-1,CASSALPYNEQFF,TGCGCCAGCAGTGCTCTTCCCTACAATGAGCAGTTCTTC
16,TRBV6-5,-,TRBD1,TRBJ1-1,CASSSTQGQGRAEAFF,TGTGCCAGCAGTTCCACTCAAGGACAGGGTAGGGCTGAAGCTTTCTTT
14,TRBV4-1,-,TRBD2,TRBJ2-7,CASSPSRGVGEQYF,TGCGCCAGCAGTCCTTCTCGGGGGGTCGGCGAGCAGTACTTC
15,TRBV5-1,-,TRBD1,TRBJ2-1,CASSLEGQGAHEQFF,TGCGCCAGCAGCTTGGAGGGACAGGGGGCCCATGAGCAGTTCTTC
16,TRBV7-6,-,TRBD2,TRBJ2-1,CASSPIAGGPSNEQFF,TGTGCCAGCAGCCCGATAGCGGGGGGGCCTAGCAATGAGCAGTTCTTC
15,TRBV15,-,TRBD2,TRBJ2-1,CATSRGASGNNEQFF,TGTGCCACCAGCAGAGGGGCTAGCGGGAACAATGAGCAGTTCTTC
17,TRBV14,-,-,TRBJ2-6,CASSQEWAVSGANVLTF,TGTGCCAGCAGCCAAGAGTGGGCAGTCTCTGGGGCCAACGTCCTGACTTTC
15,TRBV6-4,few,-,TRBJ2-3,CASSEGRQSTDTQYF,TGTGCCAGCAGTGAAGGTCGACAGAGCACAGATACGCAGTATTTT
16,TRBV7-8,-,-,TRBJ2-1,CASSFVWGRVFDEQFF,TGTGCCAGCAGCTTCGTCTGGGGGCGCGTGTTTGATGAGCAGTTCTTC
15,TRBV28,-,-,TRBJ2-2,CASGKGGVWSGELFF,TGTGCCAGCGGGAAAGGGGGAGTATGGTCCGGGGAGCTGTTTTTT
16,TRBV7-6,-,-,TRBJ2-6,CASSLLHGSGANVLTF,TGTGCCAGCAGCTTACTCCACGGGTCTGGGGCCAACGTCCTGACTTTC
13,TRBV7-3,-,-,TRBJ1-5,CASSLHGGQPQHF,TGTGCCAGCAGCCTACACGGAGGGCAGCCCCAGCATTTT
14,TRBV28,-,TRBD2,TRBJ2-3,CASGGSDTLDTQYF,TGTGCCAGCGGCGGGAGCGACACTTTGGATACGCAGTATTTT
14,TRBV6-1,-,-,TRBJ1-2,CASSEAQGNYGYTF,TGTGCCAGCAGTGAAGCTCAGGGGAACTATGGCTACACCTTC